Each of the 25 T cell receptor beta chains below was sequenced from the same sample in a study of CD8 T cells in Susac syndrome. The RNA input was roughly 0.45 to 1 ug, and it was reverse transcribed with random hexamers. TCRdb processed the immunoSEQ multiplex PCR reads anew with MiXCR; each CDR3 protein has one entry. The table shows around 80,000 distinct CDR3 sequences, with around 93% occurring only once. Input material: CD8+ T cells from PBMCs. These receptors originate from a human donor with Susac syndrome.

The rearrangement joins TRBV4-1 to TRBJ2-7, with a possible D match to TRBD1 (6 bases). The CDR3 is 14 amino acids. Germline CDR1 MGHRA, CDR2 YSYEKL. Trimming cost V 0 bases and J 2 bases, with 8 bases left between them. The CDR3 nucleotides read TGCGCCAGCAGCCAAGATCACAGGGCCTACGAGCAGTACTTC. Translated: CASSQDHRAYEQYF.

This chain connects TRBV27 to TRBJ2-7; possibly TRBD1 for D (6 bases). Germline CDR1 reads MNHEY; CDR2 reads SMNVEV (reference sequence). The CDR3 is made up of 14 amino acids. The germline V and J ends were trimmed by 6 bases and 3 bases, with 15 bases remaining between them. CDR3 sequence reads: CASRTYRVGYEQYF. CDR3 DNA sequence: TGTGCCAGCAGAACATACAGGGTAGGCTACGAGCAGTACTTC.

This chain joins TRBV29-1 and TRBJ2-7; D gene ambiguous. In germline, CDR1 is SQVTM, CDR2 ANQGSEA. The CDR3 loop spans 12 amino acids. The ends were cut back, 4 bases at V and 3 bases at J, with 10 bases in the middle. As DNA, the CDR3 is TGCAGCGTTGTCCCTGACAACTACGAGCAGTACTTC. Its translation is CSVVPDNYEQYF.

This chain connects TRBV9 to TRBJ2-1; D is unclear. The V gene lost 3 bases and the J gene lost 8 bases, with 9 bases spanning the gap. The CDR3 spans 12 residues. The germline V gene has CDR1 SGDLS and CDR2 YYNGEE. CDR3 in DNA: TGTGCCAGCAGCGGAGTGACCGATGAGCAGTTCTTC. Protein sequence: CASSGVTDEQFF.

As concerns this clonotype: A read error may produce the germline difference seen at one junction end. CDR3 sequence (DNA): TGTGCCAGCAGCCTAGACAGGTCCAGCCATGAGAAGGTGACCCAGTACTTC. Amino acids: CASSLDRSSHEKVTQYF. The chain recombines TRBV11-2 with TRBJ2-5; the D gene is possibly TRBD1 (6 bases). The CDR3 is 17 residues long. The germline V gene encodes CDR1 SGHAT and CDR2 FQNNGV.

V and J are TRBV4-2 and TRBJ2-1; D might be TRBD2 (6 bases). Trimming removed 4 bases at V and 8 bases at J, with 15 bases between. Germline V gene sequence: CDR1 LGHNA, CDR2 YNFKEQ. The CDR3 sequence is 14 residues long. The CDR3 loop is CASSPRGASDEQFF. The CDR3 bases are TGTGCCAGCAGCCCGAGGGGAGCTAGCGATGAGCAGTTCTTC.

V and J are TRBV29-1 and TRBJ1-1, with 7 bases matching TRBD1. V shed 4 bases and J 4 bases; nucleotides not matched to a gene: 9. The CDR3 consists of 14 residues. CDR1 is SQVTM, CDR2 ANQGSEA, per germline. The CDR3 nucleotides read TGCAGCGTTGGATTGTTGGACAGGACCACTGAAGCTTTCTTT. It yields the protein CSVGLLDRTTEAFF.

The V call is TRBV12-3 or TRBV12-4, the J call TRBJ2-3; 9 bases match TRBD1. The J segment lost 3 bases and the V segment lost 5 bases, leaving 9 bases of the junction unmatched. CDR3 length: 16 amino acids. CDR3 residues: CASSLAGTGSTDTQYF. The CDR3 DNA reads TGTGCCAGCAGTCTCGCCGGGACAGGGAGTACAGATACGCAGTATTTT.

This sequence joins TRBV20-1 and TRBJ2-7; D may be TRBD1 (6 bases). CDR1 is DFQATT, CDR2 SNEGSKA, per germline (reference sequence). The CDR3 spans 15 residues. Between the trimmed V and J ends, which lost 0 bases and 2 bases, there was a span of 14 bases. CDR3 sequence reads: CSARESGQITYEQYF. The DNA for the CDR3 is TGCAGTGCTAGAGAGTCAGGACAGATTACCTACGAGCAGTACTTC.

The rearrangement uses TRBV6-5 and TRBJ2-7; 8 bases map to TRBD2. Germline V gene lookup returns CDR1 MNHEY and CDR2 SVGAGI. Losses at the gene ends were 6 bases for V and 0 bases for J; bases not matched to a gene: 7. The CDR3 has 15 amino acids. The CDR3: CASSGRGGTSYEQYF. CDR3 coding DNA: TGTGCCAGCAGCGGCCGCGGGGGGACCTCCTACGAGCAGTACTTC.

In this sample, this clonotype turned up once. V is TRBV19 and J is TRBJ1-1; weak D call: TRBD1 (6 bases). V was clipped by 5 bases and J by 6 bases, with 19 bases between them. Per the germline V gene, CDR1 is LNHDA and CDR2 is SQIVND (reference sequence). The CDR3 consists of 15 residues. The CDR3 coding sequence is TGTGCCAGTAGTCCCCTAGGCACAGGGAGACCTGAAGCTTTCTTT. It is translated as CASSPLGTGRPEAFF.

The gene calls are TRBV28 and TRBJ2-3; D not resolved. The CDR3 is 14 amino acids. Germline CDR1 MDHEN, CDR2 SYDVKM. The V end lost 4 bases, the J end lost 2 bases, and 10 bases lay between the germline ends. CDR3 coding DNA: TGTGCCAGCAGTTCGACCCGTCTCACAGATACGCAGTATTTT. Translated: CASSSTRLTDTQYF.

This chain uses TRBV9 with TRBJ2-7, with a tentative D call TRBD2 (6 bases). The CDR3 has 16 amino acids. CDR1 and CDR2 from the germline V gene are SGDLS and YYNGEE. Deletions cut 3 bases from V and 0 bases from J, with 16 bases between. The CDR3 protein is CASSAHSVADSYEQYF. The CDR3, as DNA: TGTGCCAGCAGCGCCCACTCAGTAGCGGACTCCTACGAGCAGTACTTC.

This CDR3 is CASTGGSYEQYF. The CDR3 DNA reads TGTGCCAGTACAGGGGGCTCCTACGAGCAGTACTTC. The J gene is TRBJ2-7, the V gene TRBV6-6, with 8 bases lining up with TRBD1. Trimming removed 9 bases from V and 0 bases from J; junction bases left unmatched: 1. CDR3 size: 12 residues. Germline CDR1 MNHNY, CDR2 SVGAGI (reference sequence).

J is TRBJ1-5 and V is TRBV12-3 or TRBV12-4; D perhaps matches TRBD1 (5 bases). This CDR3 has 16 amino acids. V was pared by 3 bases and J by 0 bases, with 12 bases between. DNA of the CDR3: TGTGCCAGCAGTTTTAGGGGACCTTATAGCAATCAGCCCCAGCATTTT. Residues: CASSFRGPYSNQPQHF.

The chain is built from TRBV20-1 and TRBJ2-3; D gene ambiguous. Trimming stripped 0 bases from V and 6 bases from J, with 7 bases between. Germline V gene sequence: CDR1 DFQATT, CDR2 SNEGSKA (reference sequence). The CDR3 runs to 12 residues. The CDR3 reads CSARDIRDTQYF. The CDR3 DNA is TGCAGTGCTAGAGATATCAGGGATACGCAGTATTTT.

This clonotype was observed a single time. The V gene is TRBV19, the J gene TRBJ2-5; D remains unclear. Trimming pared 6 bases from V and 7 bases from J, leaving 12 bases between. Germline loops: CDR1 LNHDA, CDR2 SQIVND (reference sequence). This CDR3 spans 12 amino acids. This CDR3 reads CASSPGSGTQYF. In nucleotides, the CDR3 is TGTGCCAGTAGCCCCGGGTCGGGGACCCAGTACTTC. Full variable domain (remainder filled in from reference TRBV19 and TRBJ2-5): DGGITQSPKYLFRKEGQNVTLSCEQNLNHDAMYWYRQDPGQGLRLIYYSQIVNDFQKGDIAEGYSVSREKKESFPLTVTSAQKNPTAFYLCASSPGSGTQYFGPGTRLLVL.

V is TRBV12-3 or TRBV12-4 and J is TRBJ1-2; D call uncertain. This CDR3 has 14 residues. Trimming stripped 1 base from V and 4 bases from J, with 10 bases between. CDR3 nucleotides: TGTGCCAGCAGTTTAGGGGGAGTCGGCTATGGCTACACCTTC. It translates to CASSLGGVGYGYTF.

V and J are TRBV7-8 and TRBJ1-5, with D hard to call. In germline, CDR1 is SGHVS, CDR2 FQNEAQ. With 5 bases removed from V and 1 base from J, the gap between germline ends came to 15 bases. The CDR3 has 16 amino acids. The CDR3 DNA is TGTGCCAGCAGCCCATCCCCGGGGTTGAGCAATCAGCCCCAGCATTTT. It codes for CASSPSPGLSNQPQHF.

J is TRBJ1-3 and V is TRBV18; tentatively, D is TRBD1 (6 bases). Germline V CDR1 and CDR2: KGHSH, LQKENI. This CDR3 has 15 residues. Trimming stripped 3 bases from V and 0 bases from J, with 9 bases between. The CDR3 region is CASSPGQLSGNTIYF. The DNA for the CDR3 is TGTGCCAGCTCACCGGGACAACTCTCTGGAAACACCATATATTTT. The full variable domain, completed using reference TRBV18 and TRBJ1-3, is NAGVMQNPRHLVRRRGQEARLRCSPMKGHSHVYWYRQLPEEGLKFMVYLQKENIIDESGMPKERFSAEFPKEGPSILRIQQVVRGDSAAYFCASSPGQLSGNTIYFGEGSWLTVV.

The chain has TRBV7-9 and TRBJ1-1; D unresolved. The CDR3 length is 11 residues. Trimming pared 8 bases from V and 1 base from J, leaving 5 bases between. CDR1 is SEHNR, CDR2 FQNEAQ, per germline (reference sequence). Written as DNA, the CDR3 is TGTGCCAGCGAAGGGAACACTGAAGCTTTCTTT. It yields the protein CASEGNTEAFF.

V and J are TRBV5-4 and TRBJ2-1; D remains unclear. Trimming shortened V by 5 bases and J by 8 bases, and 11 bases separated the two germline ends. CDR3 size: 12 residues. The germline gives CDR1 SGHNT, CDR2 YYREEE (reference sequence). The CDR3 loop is CASRDGYHEQFF. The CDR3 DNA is TGTGCCAGCAGGGATGGGTATCATGAGCAGTTCTTC.

In nucleotides, the CDR3 is TGTGCCAGCAGTTTAACAGGGAACGAGCAGTACTTC. Translation gives CASSLTGNEQYF. The chain uses TRBV6-5 and TRBJ2-7; the D gene is possibly TRBD1 (6 bases). V was trimmed by 4 bases and J by 5 bases, leaving 9 bases between them. Germline V gives CDR1 MNHEY, CDR2 SVGAGI. The CDR3 consists of 12 residues.

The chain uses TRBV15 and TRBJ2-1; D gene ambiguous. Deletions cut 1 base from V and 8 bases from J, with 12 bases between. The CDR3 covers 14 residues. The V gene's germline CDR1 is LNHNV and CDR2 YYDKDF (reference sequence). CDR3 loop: CATSRVRLVDEQFF. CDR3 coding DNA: TGTGCCACCAGCAGAGTGAGGCTAGTCGATGAGCAGTTCTTC. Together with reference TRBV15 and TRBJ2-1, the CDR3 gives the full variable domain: DAMVIQNPRYQVTQFGKPVTLSCSQTLNHNVMYWYQQKSSQAPKLLFHYYDKDFNNEADTPDNFQSRRPNTSFCFLDIRSPGLGDTAMYLCATSRVRLVDEQFFGPGTRLTVL.

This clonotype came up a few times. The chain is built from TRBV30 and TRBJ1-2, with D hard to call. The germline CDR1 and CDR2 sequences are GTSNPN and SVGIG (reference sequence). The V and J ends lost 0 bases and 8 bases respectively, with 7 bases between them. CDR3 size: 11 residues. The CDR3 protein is CAWSVLDGYTF. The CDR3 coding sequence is TGTGCCTGGAGTGTTTTGGACGGCTACACCTTC.